This entry lists 20 T cell receptor beta chains sequenced from one sample in a study of T-cell reconstitution after alpha-beta-depleted transplantation in children. As it was prepared, the TCRbeta library received unique molecular identifiers. TCRdb itself ran the PCR reads through MiXCR, one entry per CDR3 protein. The data show about 400,000 distinct CDR3 sequences, 16% seen once. The material was PBMCs, mostly from graft donor cells, obtained 360 days after TCRalphabeta/CD19-depleted stem cell transplant. All receptors come from a boy under two years old who had a stem cell transplant for Wiskott-Aldrich syndrome, so the T cells may come from the graft donor.

This clonotype was seen more than once but under ten times. The chain links TRBV3-1 to TRBJ2-7; D remains ambiguous. Trimming cost V 3 bases and J 2 bases, with 11 bases left between them. This CDR3 region has 14 residues. The germline CDR1 and CDR2 sequences are LGHDT and YNNKEL (reference sequence). The CDR3 region has the DNA TGTGCCAGCAGCCAGGGGATCCGACCCTACGAGCAGTACTTC. It yields the protein CASSQGIRPYEQYF.

This sequence joins TRBV29-1 and TRBJ2-5; 11 nucleotides match TRBD2. CDR3 size: 19 residues. Germline V gene lookup returns CDR1 SQVTM and CDR2 ANQGSEA. Losses at the gene ends were 3 bases for V and 2 bases for J; bases not matched to a gene: 17. CDR3: CSVDGLPLGTSGVQETQYF. The CDR3 bases are TGCAGCGTTGATGGCCTGCCACTGGGGACTAGCGGAGTACAAGAGACCCAGTACTTC.

This clonotype was picked up a small number of times. The chain has TRBV24-1 and TRBJ2-5; no reliable D call. The CDR3 runs 13 residues. Germline CDR1 is KGHDR and CDR2 is SFDVKD. V shed 0 bases and J shed 5 bases, with 6 bases lying between them. The CDR3 protein is CATSDLRKETQYF. Here the CDR3 DNA reads TGTGCCACCAGTGATTTGCGGAAGGAGACCCAGTACTTC.

In nucleotides, the CDR3 is TGTGCTAGTGGCCCTAGCGGGTCCCAAGAGACCCAGTACTTC. Its protein is CASGPSGSQETQYF. The chain joins TRBV12-5 to TRBJ2-5; TRBD2 matches at 8 bases. The CDR3 covers 14 residues. Germline values: CDR1 LGHNT, CDR2 FRNRAP. With V trimmed by 6 bases and J by 1 base, 4 bases remained unmatched.

The rearrangement uses TRBV7-9 and TRBJ2-2; D gene uncertain. Trimming removed 4 bases at V and 5 bases at J, with 14 bases between. The CDR3 length is 15 residues. Germline CDR1 SEHNR, CDR2 FQNEAQ (reference sequence). The CDR3 nucleotides are TGTGCCAGCAGCTCCCACTTCCTACCTACCGGGGAGCTGTTTTTT. Its protein product is CASSSHFLPTGELFF.

The V and J genes are TRBV5-5 and TRBJ2-7; D is uncertain. Germline CDR1 and CDR2: SGHKS and YYEKEE (reference sequence). Trimming removed 1 base at V and 3 bases at J, with 8 bases between. CDR3 length: 13 residues. CDR3 DNA sequence: TGTGCCAGCAGCTTGAGTGACTTCTACGAGCAGTACTTC. Residues: CASSLSDFYEQYF.

The rearrangement uses TRBV5-1 and TRBJ1-1; maybe TRBD1 (6 bases). This CDR3 comprises 15 residues. Trimming shortened V by 4 bases and J by 1 base, and 14 bases separated the two germline ends. Germline CDR1 is SGHRS and CDR2 is YFSETQ. The CDR3 DNA follows: TGCGCCAGCAGCGTTCGACAGGAGAGGAACACTGAAGCTTTCTTT. Protein: CASSVRQERNTEAFF.

This clonotype was observed at least ten times. V is TRBV7-9 and J is TRBJ2-3; D not resolved. From germline, CDR1 is SEHNR and CDR2 FQNEAQ (reference sequence). V was clipped by 3 bases and J by 4 bases, with 11 bases between them. This CDR3 has 14 residues. As DNA, the CDR3 is TGTGCCAGCAGCTTCGCAACCGGGCCAGATACGCAGTATTTT. Translating gives CASSFATGPDTQYF.

The gene calls are TRBV6-2 or TRBV6-3 and TRBJ2-1, with 13 nucleotides matching TRBD2. There are 16 residues in the CDR3. CDR1 MNHEY and CDR2 SVGEGT come from the germline V gene. With V trimmed by 6 bases and J by 3 bases, 5 bases remained unmatched. The DNA for the CDR3 is TGTGCCAGCAGCGGACTAGCGGGAGTTATCTACAATGAGCAGTTCTTC. It translates to CASSGLAGVIYNEQFF.

This clonotype occurred a few times. This sequence joins TRBV7-9 and TRBJ2-3; 7 bases agree with TRBD2. The CDR3 totals 17 residues. CDR1 is SEHNR and CDR2 is FQNEAQ in the germline V gene (reference sequence). With 5 bases clipped from V and 4 bases from J, the junction kept 15 bases outside the gene matches. CDR3 nucleotide sequence: TGTGCCAGCAGCCCCCAGACTAGCCCCGAGCCTCCAGATACGCAGTATTTT. This encodes CASSPQTSPEPPDTQYF.

The chain uses TRBV5-1 and TRBJ2-3; 12 bases are shared with TRBD2. The CDR3 consists of 16 residues. Germline assignment: CDR1 SGHRS and CDR2 YFSETQ. After removal of 4 bases from V and 2 bases from J, the junction contained 5 bases not matched to a gene. CDR3 DNA sequence: TGCGCCAGCAGCAGAGGACTAGCGGGGTTCACAGATACGCAGTATTTT. This gives the protein CASSRGLAGFTDTQYF.

In this sample, this clonotype turned up a few times. The CDR3 DNA sequence: TGTGCCAGCAGTGAGTGGACAGGGACCTACGAGCAGTACTTC. It specifies CASSEWTGTYEQYF. The chain uses TRBV6-1 and TRBJ2-7, with TRBD1 matching 8 bases. CDR1 is MNHNS, CDR2 SASEGT, per germline. This CDR3 spans 14 amino acids. The V segment lost 3 bases and the J segment 2 bases; nucleotides outside the gene matches: 3.

The rearrangement uses TRBV5-6 and TRBJ2-1, with TRBD1 matching over 10 bases. The V gene end was trimmed by 4 bases and the J gene end by 7 bases; junction bases not matched to a gene: 8. In germline, CDR1 is SGHDT, CDR2 YYEEEE. The CDR3 sequence is 15 residues long. The CDR3 nucleotides read TGTGCCAGCAGCGTCCCGGGACAGGGGTGGAATGAGCAGTTCTTC. Translated: CASSVPGQGWNEQFF.

This clonotype has more than one count but fewer than ten. The genes are TRBV20-1 and TRBJ1-1; TRBD1 is a possible D gene (6 bases). Germline CDR1 reads DFQATT; CDR2 reads SNEGSKA (reference sequence). CDR3 length equals 11 residues. This CDR3 reads CSVVGGEQAFF. CDR3 nucleotide sequence: TGCAGCGTGGTTGGGGGCGAGCAGGCTTTCTTT.

This clonotype was counted between two and nine times. This chain connects TRBV29-1 to TRBJ2-7; 7 positions agree with TRBD1. The J segment lost 2 bases and the V segment lost 4 bases, leaving 8 bases of the junction unmatched. The CDR3 extends over 14 amino acids. Germline-derived CDR1 and CDR2 are SQVTM and ANQGSEA. The CDR3 DNA follows: TGCAGCGTTGGCGACAGGGTAGAAACCTACGAGCAGTACTTC. This translates into CSVGDRVETYEQYF.

The genes are TRBV7-9 and TRBJ1-4; 7 bases fit TRBD1. V was pared by 11 bases and J by 0 bases, with 6 bases of the junction left unmatched. The CDR3 loop spans 14 amino acids. Germline CDR1 and CDR2: SEHNR and FQNEAQ (reference sequence). CDR3 amino acids: CAGEQGSTNEKLFF. The CDR3 bases are TGTGCCGGCGAACAGGGGTCAACTAATGAAAAACTGTTTTTT.

V usage is TRBV6-2 or TRBV6-3 and J usage is TRBJ2-3, with TRBD2 identical over 10 bases. The CDR3 is made up of 15 amino acids. With V trimmed by 7 bases and J by 6 bases, 10 bases remained unmatched. The germline CDR1 and CDR2 sequences are MNHEY and SVGEGT. CDR3 region: CASTLERGGSDTQYF. The CDR3 DNA follows: TGTGCCAGCACCCTTGAGCGGGGGGGTTCGGATACGCAGTATTTT.

The chain links TRBV10-2 to TRBJ2-7; maybe TRBD1 (5 bases). The ends were cut back, 6 bases at V and 7 bases at J, with 16 bases in the middle. The CDR3 has 13 amino acids. CDR1 and CDR2 (germline): WSHSY, SAAADI. The CDR3 is CASRYRSLGEQYF. The CDR3 bases are TGCGCCAGCAGATACAGGTCTTTGGGGGAGCAGTACTTC.

This chain uses TRBV12-3 or TRBV12-4 with TRBJ2-1, with D tentatively TRBD2 (5 bases). The V end was cut by 7 bases, the J end by 1 base, with 14 bases between. The CDR3 covers 15 residues. CDR3 DNA sequence: TGTGCCAGCACCCCCTACCGGACTTCCTACAATGAGCAGTTCTTC. Translated, it gives CASTPYRTSYNEQFF.

This clonotype came up a few times. This chain uses TRBV7-9 with TRBJ2-7, with TRBD1 matching over 7 bases. The CDR3 consists of 12 residues. Germline V gives CDR1 SEHNR, CDR2 FQNEAQ (reference sequence). Germline trimming cut 5 bases from V and 5 bases from J; bases unmatched to any gene: 3. The CDR3 loop is CASSRQGHEQYF. CDR3 coding DNA: TGTGCCAGCAGCCGACAGGGCCACGAGCAGTACTTC.